Below, 5 T cell receptor beta chains from the same sample are listed, as sequenced in a study of blood T cell repertoires in COVID-19. The repertoire was sequenced with immunoSEQ multiplex PCR; TCRdb's copy has only in-frame clones and lacks some. Of about 80,000 clones detected, about 72% appear once; the ten largest clones hold roughly 15%. The material sequenced was peripheral blood. Source of these receptors: a man between 70 and 80 years old with active or convalescent COVID-19.

The genes are TRBV28 and TRBJ2-3; D remains unclear. This CDR3 spans 13 amino acids. The germline CDR1 and CDR2 sequences are MDHEN and SYDVKM. Trimming stripped 5 bases from V and 4 bases from J, with 10 bases between. Written as DNA, the CDR3 is TGTGCCAGCAGTCCCCGTTCCTCAGATACGCAGTATTTT. Protein product: CASSPRSSDTQYF.

The genes are TRBV5-1 and TRBJ2-4; TRBD1 matches at 12 bases. This CDR3 is built from 15 residues. Germline values: CDR1 SGHRS, CDR2 YFSETQ. V lost 5 bases, J lost 8 bases, and 8 bases stayed unmatched. CDR3 sequence (DNA): TGCGCCAGCAGTACGGAGGGACAGGGGGCCGACATTCAGTACTTC. It translates to CASSTEGQGADIQYF.

The gene calls are TRBV6-2 or TRBV6-3 and TRBJ2-1; 11 positions match TRBD2. The germline V gene encodes CDR1 MNHEY and CDR2 SVGEGT. Germline trimming cut 6 bases from V and 5 bases from J; bases unmatched to any gene: 6. The CDR3 is 15 residues long. For the CDR3, the DNA is TGTGCCAGCAGCATTGGGACTAGCGGAAACAATGAGCAGTTCTTC. It is translated as CASSIGTSGNNEQFF.

This chain links TRBV6-2 or TRBV6-3 with TRBJ1-6; a possible D gene is TRBD1 (6 bases). This CDR3 is 15 amino acids long. The ends were cut back, 2 bases at V and 9 bases at J, with 14 bases in the middle. Germline-derived CDR1 and CDR2 are MNHEY and SVGEGT. CDR3 residues: CASSYAGARGSPLHF. In DNA, the CDR3 is TGTGCCAGCAGTTACGCAGGGGCCCGCGGTTCACCCCTCCACTTT.

This clone was found a few times. The chain has TRBV3-1 (or the pseudogene TRBV3-2) and TRBJ1-1; perhaps TRBD1 as D (5 bases). The CDR3 runs 13 residues. In germline, CDR1 is LGHDT, CDR2 YNNKEL (reference sequence). V lost 6 bases to trimming and J lost 4 bases, with 12 bases between them. CDR3 in DNA: TGTGCCAGCAGTGGGGCGCGGGGCACTGAAGCTTTCTTT. Amino acid sequence: CASSGARGTEAFF.